This record looks at one T cell receptor (beta chain) sequence and its context. Its antigen has not been determined. No per-base quality is available; no much larger clone lies one base away. This record comes from a study of blood T cell repertoires in COVID-19 (dated by TCRdb to the early 2020s). A note on the overall study: Samples from collaborators originated in the United States, Italy and Spain and spanned both the acute and convalescent phases of COVID-19. Where available, HLA class I and class II types were taken from metadata supplied by the sample provider and were not determined by assay-based typing. A de-identified subject ID, COVID-19 status, age in years and sex were almost always included in the sample metadata. The samples were drawn from the first 160 participants of the ongoing ImmuneRACE study and from 950 to 1,500 subjects provided by 6 global collaborators. The repertoires were made available in a free public database intended to serve as a resource for research on the immune response to SARS-CoV-2. The material from the prospective study consisted of cDNA or gDNA derived from T cells, B-cell-depleted T cells, or PBMCs. The dataset comprised deeply sampled blood TCRbeta repertoires from subjects exposed to, actively infected with, or recovered from COVID-19.

TCRbeta CDR3 regions were amplified from genomic DNA by means of the immunoSEQ Assay, a bias-controlled multiplex PCR. Per the original workflow: The number of nucleated cells in each sample was estimated by amplification of reference gene primers within the assay. To quantify the absolute abundance of each unique TCRbeta CDR3 rearrangement, sequence reads were collapsed and filtered. For each sample, productive Simpson clonality was calculated as the square root of Simpson's diversity index across productive rearrangements. TCRdb retrieved this table from immuneACCESS and kept in-frame rearrangements only. Not all clones are present; in checked studies, unresolved V genes account for under half, and no reason is known for the remainder. V, J and clone size were drawn from that table, and D and trimming were deduced from the DNA. The sample has under 450,000 clones on record, roughly nine tenths of them singletons. The top ten clones comprise about 0.9% of the sample.

The CDR3 runs 14 residues from the cysteine to the phenylalanine. Only the CDR3 part of the read is kept: 42 bases, read in frame from the first base. A distance of 17 bases separates the germline ends of V and J, which lose 5 bases and 9 bases respectively. The germline V gene specifies MNHEY as CDR1 and SVGEGT as CDR2. In the prospective study, participants were about 18 to 95 years old, resided in 20 to 30 geographic areas of the United States, and were enrolled through a virtual design. Cohort assignment in the prospective study relied on participant-reported clinical history from a screening survey and a study questionnaire. Exposed participants had been in contact with someone with a PCR-confirmed or clinician-diagnosed COVID-19 case within 2 weeks of study entry. In the prospective study, whole blood, serum and a nasopharyngeal or oropharyngeal swab were collected from each participant by mobile phlebotomists. Over a roughly 2-month period, participants in the prospective study had the option of providing additional blood draws and questionnaires. Before DNA extraction, blood samples from the prospective study were shipped at room temperature or frozen.

Paper-wide results and their limitations: Clinical and demographic metadata were provided uncurated, with the amount varying by source and participant.

The rearrangement combines TRBV6-2 or TRBV6-3 with TRBJ2-4; the D gene identity is not certain. What was sequenced was PBMCs or T cells enriched from blood (not recorded which). The receptor was derived from a woman between 40 and 50 years old who had been exposed to COVID-19. The DNA is as follows: TGTGCCAGCAGTCCAACTGACCTAGACCCCATTCAGTACTTC. Translated, this gives CASSPTDLDPIQYF.